Below are 21 T cell receptor beta chains sequenced from a single sample in a study of blood T cell repertoires in COVID-19. Generated by immunoSEQ multiplex PCR, the TCRdb table keeps only in-frame clones and is missing some. The sample has about 83,000 clones, around 90% seen once; the top ten hold 16%. The sequenced sample consisted of peripheral blood. The receptor source for this set is a woman older than 75 with active or convalescent COVID-19.

The J gene is TRBJ2-7, the V gene TRBV5-1, with 8 bases that match TRBD1. V shed 4 bases, J shed 4 bases, and the junction held 4 bases outside the gene matches. The CDR3 extends over 13 amino acids. Germline V lookup: CDR1 SGHRS, CDR2 YFSETQ. The CDR3 loop reads CASSPGGVYEQYF. For the CDR3, the DNA is TGCGCCAGCAGCCCAGGGGGCGTTTACGAGCAGTACTTC.

V and J are TRBV5-1 and TRBJ2-7, with 10 bases matching TRBD1. Germline V CDR1 and CDR2: SGHRS, YFSETQ. V was pared by 4 bases and J by 3 bases, with 10 bases of the junction left unmatched. This CDR3 contains 16 residues. The DNA of the CDR3 is TGCGCCAGCAGCCAAATACCGGGACAGGGGAGCTACGAGCAGTACTTC. Protein sequence: CASSQIPGQGSYEQYF.

The chain couples TRBV27 to TRBJ1-5, with D hard to call. This CDR3 is 13 amino acids long. CDR1 is MNHEY, CDR2 SMNVEV, per germline (reference sequence). V was pared by 4 bases and J by 0 bases, with 4 bases between. The CDR3, as DNA: TGTGCCAGCAGTTCCAGTAGCAATCAGCCCCAGCATTTT. Translating gives CASSSSSNQPQHF.

The count of this clone is one. V is TRBV24-1 and J is TRBJ1-1, with a possible D match to TRBD1 (5 bases). CDR1 and CDR2 (germline): KGHDR, SFDVKD. Between the trimmed V and J ends, which lost 2 bases and 3 bases, there was a span of 9 bases. CDR3 size: 14 residues. The CDR3: CATSDYPTDTEAFF. CDR3 DNA: TGTGCCACCAGTGATTATCCGACAGACACTGAAGCTTTCTTT.

V is TRBV19 and J is TRBJ2-7, with a weak D call TRBD1 (6 bases). Germline CDR1 LNHDA, CDR2 SQIVND (reference sequence). The V and J ends lost 5 bases and 6 bases respectively, with 17 bases between them. This CDR3 is built from 14 residues. The CDR3 sequence: CASSVLTGSSEQYF. DNA for the CDR3: TGTGCCAGTAGTGTCCTGACAGGCAGCAGCGAGCAGTACTTC. The variable domain in full, with the rest retrieved from reference TRBV19 and TRBJ2-7, is DGGITQSPKYLFRKEGQNVTLSCEQNLNHDAMYWYRQDPGQGLRLIYYSQIVNDFQKGDIAEGYSVSREKKESFPLTVTSAQKNPTAFYLCASSVLTGSSEQYFGPGTRLTVT.

The rearrangement links TRBV9 to TRBJ2-3, with D hard to call. Germline-derived CDR1 and CDR2 are SGDLS and YYNGEE. V was pared by 0 bases and J by 0 bases, with 5 bases between. This CDR3 has 14 residues. CDR3 in DNA: TGTGCCAGCAGCGTAGACGGTAGCACAGATACGCAGTATTTT. This sequence encodes CASSVDGSTDTQYF.

The sample holds one count of this clone. The V call is TRBV7-7, the J call TRBJ2-3; 8 bases match TRBD2. The J segment lost 2 bases and the V segment lost 1 base, leaving 2 bases of the junction unmatched. The CDR3 has 15 amino acids. Germline CDR1 reads SSHAT; CDR2 reads FNYEAQ (reference sequence). The CDR3 sequence: CASSLGTSTTDTQYF. The CDR3 DNA sequence: TGTGCCAGCAGCTTAGGGACTAGCACCACAGATACGCAGTATTTT. Looking up the rest from reference TRBV7-7 and TRBJ2-3 gives the full variable domain: GAGVSQSPRYKVTKRGQDVTLRCDPISSHATLYWYQQALGQGPEFLTYFNYEAQPDKSGLPSDRFSAERPEGSISTLTIQRTEQRDSAMYRCASSLGTSTTDTQYFGPGTRLTVL.

The chain combines TRBV5-1 with TRBJ2-5; TRBD2 matches at 7 bases. The CDR3 covers 13 residues. Per the germline V gene, CDR1 is SGHRS and CDR2 is YFSETQ. The J segment lost 7 bases and the V segment lost 5 bases, leaving 8 bases of the junction unmatched. The CDR3 is CASSGRGWSTQYF. The CDR3 bases are TGCGCCAGCAGTGGGAGGGGTTGGTCGACCCAGTACTTC.

The chain couples TRBV23-1 to TRBJ2-7; TRBD1 agrees at 8 bases. TRBV23-1 is an ORF, with its function uncertain. V dropped 4 bases and J dropped 3; count of bases not matched to a gene: 11. This CDR3 is built from 16 residues. The CDR3 DNA is TGCGCCAGCAGTCCCCACCGACAGGGGACCCTCTACGAGCAGTACTTC. It translates to CASSPHRQGTLYEQYF.

This chain joins TRBV9 and TRBJ2-5, with unresolved D. Germline lookup yields CDR1 SGDLS and CDR2 YYNGEE. The CDR3 covers 13 residues. V was shortened by 3 bases and J by 5 bases, with 11 bases between the two germline ends. Written as DNA, the CDR3 is TGTGCCAGCAGCGCACTACCTGGGGAGACCCAGTACTTC. Protein: CASSALPGETQYF.

The J gene is TRBJ1-6, the V gene TRBV5-8; D is uncertain. V shed 4 bases and J shed 5 bases, with 10 bases lying between them. Germline V gene lookup returns CDR1 SGHTS and CDR2 YDEGEE. The CDR3 length is 14 residues. This chain's CDR3 is CASSVRSHNSPLHF. The CDR3 DNA reads TGTGCCAGCAGCGTGCGGTCCCATAATTCACCCCTCCACTTT.

The J gene is TRBJ2-7, the V gene TRBV27, with D hard to call. In germline, CDR1 is MNHEY, CDR2 SMNVEV (reference sequence). The V end lost 3 bases, the J end lost 1 base, and 19 bases lay between the germline ends. The CDR3 sequence is 17 residues long. The CDR3 region is CASSFSPGLASSYEQYF. Here the CDR3 DNA reads TGTGCCAGCAGTTTCTCCCCGGGTCTGGCCTCTTCCTACGAGCAGTACTTC.

The V and J genes are TRBV5-1 and TRBJ2-5; 12 nucleotides match TRBD2. Per germline, CDR1 SGHRS and CDR2 YFSETQ. The CDR3 loop spans 16 amino acids. After removal of 6 bases from V and 5 bases from J, the junction contained 11 bases not matched to a gene. The CDR3 coding sequence is TGCGCCAGCACCGAGTCTAGCGGGGGGGCCCGGGAGACCCAGTACTTC. Protein product: CASTESSGGARETQYF.

This clone was picked up one time. The chain joins TRBV14 to TRBJ1-1, with TRBD1 as a possible D gene (5 bases). The CDR3 sequence is 11 residues long. Trimming stripped 1 base from V and 10 bases from J, with 7 bases between. Germline-derived CDR1 and CDR2 are SGHDN and FVKESK. The CDR3 sequence is CASSQGGGAFF. DNA for the CDR3: TGTGCCAGCAGCCAAGGCGGGGGAGCTTTCTTT.

The genes are TRBV5-5 and TRBJ1-5; tentative D call: TRBD1 (5 bases). The CDR3 contains 15 residues. Germline CDR1 SGHKS, CDR2 YYEKEE (reference sequence). V was cut by 4 bases and J by 1 base, with 12 bases left in between. Here the CDR3 reads CASSPQVSSNQPQHF. The CDR3 nucleotides are TGTGCCAGCAGCCCACAGGTTTCCAGCAATCAGCCCCAGCATTTT.

This sequence joins TRBV28 and TRBJ1-5, with D possibly TRBD1 on 6 matching bases. V gave up 7 bases and J gave up 2 bases, with 15 bases separating them. Germline CDR1 and CDR2: MDHEN and SYDVKM. This CDR3 is built from 15 residues. This chain's CDR3 is CASNTPGVGNQPQHF. The DNA of the CDR3 is TGTGCCAGCAATACCCCAGGGGTTGGCAATCAGCCCCAGCATTTT.

The rearrangement uses TRBV6-4 and TRBJ1-5, with TRBD1 matching over 9 bases. Germline values: CDR1 MRHNA, CDR2 SNTAGT. CDR3 length: 16 amino acids. V shed 6 bases and J 2 bases; nucleotides not matched to a gene: 8. Here the CDR3 reads CASRGTGKGGNQPQHF. CDR3 bases: TGTGCCAGCAGGGGGACAGGGAAGGGTGGCAATCAGCCCCAGCATTTT.

The V and J genes are TRBV6-2 or TRBV6-3 and TRBJ1-5; D not resolved. This CDR3 has 13 residues. Germline lookup yields CDR1 MNHEY and CDR2 SVGEGT. V shed 0 bases and J shed 7 bases, with 7 bases lying between them. CDR3 nucleotide sequence: TGTGCCAGCAGTTACTCCAGGTACCAGCCCCAGCATTTT. Its translation is CASSYSRYQPQHF.

The chain links TRBV7-8 to TRBJ2-5, with a possible D match to TRBD1 (6 bases). The CDR3 is made up of 16 amino acids. The germline gives CDR1 SGHVS, CDR2 FQNEAQ. V dropped 4 bases and J dropped 3 bases, with 18 bases sitting between them. The CDR3 DNA follows: TGTGCCAGCAGCTCTATCGAAGCGCGGACAGAAGAGACCCAGTACTTC. Amino acid sequence: CASSSIEARTEETQYF.

This clone was detected only once. The chain links TRBV9 to TRBJ2-3; 7 bases fit TRBD2. Germline V gene data show CDR1 as SGDLS and CDR2 as YYNGEE. The V gene end was trimmed by 0 bases and the J gene end by 1 base; junction bases not matched to a gene: 2. The CDR3 totals 15 residues. Here the CDR3 reads CASSVGLAGTDTQYF. DNA of the CDR3: TGTGCCAGCAGCGTAGGACTAGCAGGCACAGATACGCAGTATTTT.

J is TRBJ2-1 and V is TRBV11-3, with unresolved D. V was pared by 1 base and J by 4 bases, with 8 bases between. The germline CDR1 and CDR2 sequences are SGHNT and YENEEA. CDR3 length: 14 amino acids. Written as DNA, the CDR3 is TGTGCCAGCAGCTTAGGTCCCTCGTACAATGAGCAGTTCTTC. Its protein is CASSLGPSYNEQFF.